These T cell receptor beta chains were read from a single sample in a study of blood T cell repertoires in COVID-19. Method: immunoSEQ multiplex PCR; TCRdb's copy keeps in-frame clones and lacks some. The repertoire consists of almost 20,000 clones, with 85% occurring once and the leading ten covering around a third. The sample consisted of peripheral blood. The receptor source for this set is a human donor with active COVID-19. The donor label of this sample is uncertain. Each CDR3 is given with its conserved first and last residue. A D gene is named only where the DNA matches it firmly. Clone size is shown for a subset of rows, as once, few, many or a class of expanded clone.

length | J | V | D | size | DNA | CDR3
16 | TRBJ1-2 | TRBV5-4 | TRBD1 | . | TGTGCCAGCAGCCGCACTACAGGGGTTAATAACTATGGCTACACCTTC | CASSRTTGVNNYGYTF
16 | TRBJ2-7 | TRBV11-1 | . | . | TGTGCCAGCAGCCGAGAAGGCCGGGACTGGATCTACGAGCAGTACTTC | CASSREGRDWIYEQYF
13 | TRBJ2-7 | TRBV27 | . | few | TGTGCCAGCAGTTTAGGGGCGAACTACGAGCAGTACTTC | CASSLGANYEQYF
16 | TRBJ1-2 | TRBV28 | . | . | TGTGCCAGCAGATCGGTGACCAGTGCAGGGATCTATGGCTACACCTTC | CASRSVTSAGIYGYTF
16 | TRBJ2-3 | TRBV19 | . | . | TGTGCCAGTAGCCTGCAAGGGGGGGGGCGTCAAGATACGCAGTATTTT | CASSLQGGGRQDTQYF
15 | TRBJ2-5 | TRBV19 | TRBD2 | . | TGTGCCAGTAGTAGAGGGACTAGCGGGAGGGGGACCCAGTACTTC | CASSRGTSGRGTQYF
14 | TRBJ2-7 | TRBV7-2 | TRBD1 | . | TGTGCCAGCAGCTTAGCGGACAGGGGACACGAGCAGTACTTC | CASSLADRGHEQYF
11 | TRBJ2-2 | TRBV11-1 | . | . | TGTGCCAGCAGATTACGGGGGGAGCTGTTTTTT | CASRLRGELFF
13 | TRBJ1-1 | TRBV7-3 | . | once | TGTGCCAGCAGCTTAGGCCAGGCAAGTGAAGCTTTCTTT | CASSLGQASEAFF
13 | TRBJ1-2 | TRBV7-2 | . | once | TGTGCCAGCAGCTTAGCGTCTACAGATGGCTACACCTTC | CASSLASTDGYTF
16 | TRBJ2-2 | TRBV28 | . | . | TGTGCCAGCAGCCCTGCCTTTGCGCCTAACACCGGGGAGCTGTTTTTT | CASSPAFAPNTGELFF
17 | TRBJ2-1 | TRBV7-2 | . | . | TGTGCCAGCAGCTTAAGGGGGGGGATCAGCTCCTACAATGAGCAGTTCTTC | CASSLRGGISSYNEQFF